This T cell receptor (beta chain) emerged from a study of blood T cell repertoires in COVID-19. V dropped 5 bases and J dropped 8; count of bases not matched to a gene: 13. The length of the CDR3 is 16 residues. The germline gives CDR1 LNHDA, CDR2 SQIVND (reference sequence). Study processing details: Nucleated cell number was recorded as an estimate derived from reference gene primer amplification. Here immunoSEQ multiplex PCR was the method, and the copy in TCRdb shows in-frame clones only, minus some. Clone size and V and J calls were adopted from that table, with D and trimming inferred from the DNA. The repertoire holds approximately 150,000 clones, with around four fifths as singletons. The table lists this clone with a count of one.

The genes are TRBV19 and TRBJ2-1, with 9 positions matching TRBD2. This TCR was sampled from a woman in her 70s who had recovered from COVID-19. Source material: peripheral blood. For the CDR3, the DNA is TGTGCCAGTAGTCCCCCGACTAGCGGCCCTTTGGATGAGCAGTTCTTC. Protein: CASSPPTSGPLDEQFF.